This T cell receptor beta chain was sequenced for a study of Ad26.COV2.S vaccination and SARS-CoV-2 variants (dated by TCRdb to about 2021). For context, the study as a whole: Vaccine-arm donors were drawn from COV1001, a multicentre, randomized, double-blind, placebo-controlled phase I-IIa trial of Ad26.COV2.S in healthy adults. Sequencing of the TCRbeta repertoire served to evaluate the specificity and breadth of SARS-CoV-2-reactive T cell receptors following Ad26.COV2.S vaccination. A total of around 32 samples were included in the TCR-sequenced set, comprising about 20 Ad26.COV2.S vaccine recipients, 5 placebo recipients and 8 SARS-CoV-2 convalescent individuals. Dosing of Ad26.COV2.S was intramuscular, at either 5x10^10 or 1x10^11 viral particles, delivered as one shot or as two shots spaced 56 days apart. Trial participants were randomized into five groups of five: low-dose or high-dose Ad26.COV2.S given once or twice, or placebo on both occasions. Throughout the experiments and outcome assessment, investigators stayed blinded to trial group allocation. Overall study outcomes, separate from this receptor: It was noted by the authors that total T cell responses may have been underestimated by the TCR breadth and depth analyses. Substantial breadth of spike-specific CD8+ and CD4+ T cell responses was reported after vaccination. Non-spike TCR breadth was comparable between vaccine and placebo recipients, consistent with the vaccine containing only spike. Spike-specific TCR breadth was higher in Ad26.COV2.S recipients than in placebo recipients (P = 0.0014). Comparing responses between vaccine doses or regimens was not something the study was powered to do.

Details on this clone: What this receptor recognizes is not known. There are no base qualities to consult, and no much larger clone falls within one base.

Reading the label with the study, this specimen's treatment or condition is: some 20 received Ad26.COV2.S at low or high dose, single or two shots; 5 received placebo; per-sample allocation not given. For vaccine and placebo recipients, the sequenced repertoires came from samples collected on day 63 after the first injection. Between 29 July and 7 August 2020, Cohort 1b enrolled 25 adults aged 18-55 years at one site in Boston, USA. Ad26.COV2.S was a replication-incompetent adenovirus type 26 vector expressing a prefusion-stabilized SARS-CoV-2 spike protein from the original Wuhan strain. The germline V gene encodes CDR1 LGHDT and CDR2 YNNKEL (reference sequence). V sheds 5 bases and J sheds 7 bases, leaving 14 bases between their ends. Taken from cysteine to phenylalanine, the CDR3 has 13 residues. The read is trimmed to its CDR3 DNA, 39 bases read in frame from base 1. The immunoSEQ Assay was the method used to sequence TCRbeta CDR3 regions. After extraction, genomic DNA underwent amplification by bias-controlled multiplex PCR, followed by high-throughput sequencing. The source study handled its data this way. To quantify the absolute abundance of every unique TCRbeta CDR3 region, sequences were collapsed and filtered. T cell fraction was estimated by normalizing TCRbeta template counts to usable DNA, with usable DNA measured through amplification of reference genes found in all nucleated cells. Repertoire TCRs were annotated as SARS-CoV-2-specific by exact matching of V gene, CDR3 amino acid sequence and J gene to a known reactive TCR set. MIRA supplied the reference SARS-CoV-2 TCR set, which was filtered for enrichment in COVID-19-positive ImmuneCODE repertoires so that public or cross-reactive TCRs were removed. Based on the MIRA antigens, annotated TCRs were further analysed at the level of specific ORF or position within ORF. Breadth was defined as the number of annotated unique rearrangements divided by the total number of unique productive rearrangements, and depth was defined as the summed frequency of the annotated unique rearrangements. Two-sided Wilcoxon rank-sum tests were applied when comparing TCR breadth between groups. This immuneACCESS table, as held by TCRdb, lists in-frame sequences with V and J called but not all clones. Of the missing ones, under half trace to an unresolved V gene in checked studies; the others have no known cause. The V and J calls and clone size are taken from that table; D and trimming were inferred from the DNA. The sample table holds 440,000 or so clones, of which around 89% were seen once. The biggest ten clones account for 1.7% of the sample.

This chain joins TRBV3-1 (or the pseudogene TRBV3-2) to TRBJ1-2, with TRBD1 tentatively as D gene (6 bases match). Source: peripheral blood, taken in a trial of Ad26.COV2.S vaccine versus placebo. The origin of this receptor is a person between 18 and 59 years old who received the Ad26.COV2.S COVID-19 vaccine or a placebo. The CDR3 has the sequence CASSSHRESGYTF. The bases read TGTGCCAGCAGCTCCCACAGGGAGTCTGGCTACACCTTC.